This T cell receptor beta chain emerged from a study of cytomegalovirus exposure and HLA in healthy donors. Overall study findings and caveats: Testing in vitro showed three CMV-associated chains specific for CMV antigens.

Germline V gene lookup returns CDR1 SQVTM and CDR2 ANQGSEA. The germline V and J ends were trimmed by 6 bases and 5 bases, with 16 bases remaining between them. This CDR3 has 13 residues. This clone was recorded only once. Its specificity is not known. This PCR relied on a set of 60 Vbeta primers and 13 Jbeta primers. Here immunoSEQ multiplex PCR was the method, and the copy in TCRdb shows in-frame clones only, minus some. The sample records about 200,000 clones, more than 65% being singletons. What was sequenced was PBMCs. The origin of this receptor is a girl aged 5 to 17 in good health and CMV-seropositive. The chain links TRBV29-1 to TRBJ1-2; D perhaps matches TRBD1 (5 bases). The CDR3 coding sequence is TGCAGCGTGCGATTGACAGATTCGTATGGCTACACCTTC. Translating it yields CSVRLTDSYGYTF.